This T cell receptor beta chain was sequenced in a study of beta chain features in type 1 diabetes. The authors reverse transcribed all of the isolated RNA, so sequencing captured expressed TCRB transcripts. Measured with immunoSEQ multiplex PCR; TCRdb has only the in-frame clones, and not every one. The repertoire includes around 500,000 clones, about an eighth of them detected once, and 0.035% to 0.05% sits in the top ten. Central memory, naive, regulatory and stem cell-like memory CD4+ cells were sorted by CD45RO/CCR7/CD25/CD127/CD95/CD27. This clone was counted between two and nine times. Sequencing was performed on naive CD4+ T cells from blood. The sequence came from a woman between 18 and 29 years old in good health.

The CDR3 sequence: CASSQGPARGGSTDTQYF. Here the CDR3 DNA reads TGCGCCAGCAGCCAGGGCCCTGCGAGAGGGGGTAGCACAGATACGCAGTATTTT. The chain has TRBV4-1 and TRBJ2-3; perhaps TRBD1 as D (6 bases). The germline V gene has CDR1 MGHRA and CDR2 YSYEKL. The CDR3 length is 18 residues. V was pared by 3 bases and J by 0 bases, with 19 bases between.